A selection of T cell receptor beta chains follows, all from one sample in a study of shared clonotypes between healthy human individuals. Sequencing used immunoSEQ multiplex PCR; TCRdb keeps in-frame clones, though not all of them. The repertoire holds about 1.1 million clones, around 82% seen once, with roughly 0.65% in the top ten. Sequencing was done on a sample of memory CD4+ T cells from PBMCs. The receptors were sampled from a man aged 18 to 30 in good health. Some clones in this sample may be carry-over from other donors' samples. Each CDR3 is given with its conserved first and last residue. The order of the fields is clone size, V gene, D gene, J gene, CDR3 DNA, CDR3 protein. A D gene is named only where the DNA matches it firmly. Rows may omit the clone size; those that give it use once, few, many or a size class.

abundance: many
v_gene: TRBV18
d_gene: .
j_gene: TRBJ1-1
CDR3nt: TGTGCCACCGGGAAGAGGGCCACTGAAGCTTTCTTT
CDR3aa: CATGKRATEAFF

abundance: .
v_gene: TRBV7-7
d_gene: .
j_gene: TRBJ2-2
CDR3nt: TGTGCCAGCAGCCCTACGAACACCGGGGAGCTGTTTTTT
CDR3aa: CASSPTNTGELFF

abundance: .
v_gene: TRBV27
d_gene: .
j_gene: TRBJ2-2
CDR3nt: TGTGCCAGCAGTTTATCCATCTGGTCGGCCGGGGAGCTGTTTTTT
CDR3aa: CASSLSIWSAGELFF

abundance: .
v_gene: TRBV28
d_gene: TRBD1
j_gene: TRBJ2-1
CDR3nt: TGTGCCAGCAGGCGTACAGGGGTCCCCTACAATGAGCAGTTCTTC
CDR3aa: CASRRTGVPYNEQFF

abundance: many
v_gene: TRBV5-1
d_gene: .
j_gene: TRBJ2-5
CDR3nt: TGCGCCAGCAGCTCTATACCCACTCTACAAGAGACCCAGTACTTC
CDR3aa: CASSSIPTLQETQYF

abundance: .
v_gene: TRBV5-4
d_gene: .
j_gene: TRBJ2-7
CDR3nt: TGTGCCAGCAGCTGGGGTGGGGGCTGGAGAATTGGAGAGCAGTACTTC
CDR3aa: CASSWGGGWRIGEQYF

abundance: .
v_gene: TRBV6-5
d_gene: .
j_gene: TRBJ2-1
CDR3nt: TGTGCCAGCACTACGGGAGCATTGCATGAGCAGTTCTTC
CDR3aa: CASTTGALHEQFF

abundance: .
v_gene: TRBV5-1
d_gene: TRBD1
j_gene: TRBJ1-1
CDR3nt: TGCGCCAGCAGCCTTGGGACAGGGCGGAACACTGAAGCTTTCTTT
CDR3aa: CASSLGTGRNTEAFF

abundance: .
v_gene: TRBV10-3
d_gene: .
j_gene: TRBJ2-3
CDR3nt: TGTGCCATCAGTGCCTTGGACTTGAGCACAGATACGCAGTATTTT
CDR3aa: CAISALDLSTDTQYF

abundance: .
v_gene: TRBV18
d_gene: .
j_gene: TRBJ2-2
CDR3nt: TGTGCCAGCTCACCCAATTACGGGGGCGGAACCGGGGAGCTGTTTTTT
CDR3aa: CASSPNYGGGTGELFF

abundance: many
v_gene: TRBV6-1
d_gene: .
j_gene: TRBJ2-4
CDR3nt: TGTGCCAGCAGTGAAGACAGGGTCCGAATATGGCCGTACTTC
CDR3aa: CASSEDRVRIWPYF

abundance: .
v_gene: TRBV2
d_gene: TRBD2
j_gene: TRBJ2-7
CDR3nt: TGTGCCAGCAGTGAAGCGCCCAGCGGGAGAGGCGAGCAGTACTTC
CDR3aa: CASSEAPSGRGEQYF

abundance: .
v_gene: TRBV5-1
d_gene: .
j_gene: TRBJ1-2
CDR3nt: TGCGCCAGCAGCTTGGCCAGGGCTGGGGAAGATGGCTACACCTTC
CDR3aa: CASSLARAGEDGYTF

abundance: .
v_gene: TRBV7-9
d_gene: .
j_gene: TRBJ2-2
CDR3nt: TGTGCCAGCAGCCTCAGGGAGTCCCAGGTCCTGAACACCGGGGAGCTGTTTTTT
CDR3aa: CASSLRESQVLNTGELFF

abundance: .
v_gene: TRBV30
d_gene: TRBD1
j_gene: TRBJ2-7
CDR3nt: TGTGCCTGGAGGAGAGCCGGGACAGGGGGGTACGAGCAGTACTTC
CDR3aa: CAWRRAGTGGYEQYF

abundance: .
v_gene: TRBV29-1
d_gene: .
j_gene: TRBJ1-4
CDR3nt: TGCAGCGTTGCAATCCGGGGGAATGAAAAACTGTTTTTT
CDR3aa: CSVAIRGNEKLFF

abundance: .
v_gene: TRBV11-3
d_gene: .
j_gene: TRBJ2-1
CDR3nt: TGTGCCAGCAGCTTGGCGGCTTACAATGAGCAGTTCTTC
CDR3aa: CASSLAAYNEQFF

abundance: .
v_gene: TRBV7-2
d_gene: .
j_gene: TRBJ1-5
CDR3nt: TGTGCCAGCAGCTTAGGATCAGTTCGCAATCAGCCCCAGCATTTT
CDR3aa: CASSLGSVRNQPQHF

abundance: once
v_gene: TRBV5-4
d_gene: TRBD2
j_gene: TRBJ2-7
CDR3nt: TGTGCCAGCAGCTTAGCGGGAGGACCCCGGGAGCAGTACTTC
CDR3aa: CASSLAGGPREQYF

abundance: once
v_gene: TRBV4-2
d_gene: TRBD1
j_gene: TRBJ2-3
CDR3nt: TGTGCCAGCAGCCAAGATCCCTGGACAGGGGTAGATACGCAGTATTTT
CDR3aa: CASSQDPWTGVDTQYF

abundance: .
v_gene: TRBV6-5
d_gene: .
j_gene: TRBJ1-2
CDR3nt: TGTGCCAGCAGTCCGGACCTTAACTATGGCTACACCTTC
CDR3aa: CASSPDLNYGYTF

abundance: once
v_gene: TRBV19
d_gene: TRBD2
j_gene: TRBJ2-5
CDR3nt: TGTGCCAGTAGAGTTTTGGAGACTAGCGGGAGAAAAGGGACCCAGTACTTC
CDR3aa: CASRVLETSGRKGTQYF

abundance: .
v_gene: TRBV5-1
d_gene: TRBD2
j_gene: TRBJ2-7
CDR3nt: TGCGCCAGCAGCTCGGGACTAGAAGGCTACGAGCAGTACTTC
CDR3aa: CASSSGLEGYEQYF

abundance: .
v_gene: TRBV28
d_gene: TRBD1
j_gene: TRBJ1-1
CDR3nt: TGTGCCAGCAGTCCATGGACAGGGGACACTGAAGCTTTCTTT
CDR3aa: CASSPWTGDTEAFF

abundance: .
v_gene: TRBV29-1
d_gene: .
j_gene: TRBJ1-2
CDR3nt: TGCAGCGTGGGGCGAGGGGGCTACACCTTC
CDR3aa: CSVGRGGYTF

abundance: few
v_gene: TRBV20-1
d_gene: .
j_gene: TRBJ2-1
CDR3nt: TGCAGTGCTAGAGGGAGGCGGGAGCAGTTCTTC
CDR3aa: CSARGRREQFF

abundance: .
v_gene: TRBV7-9
d_gene: .
j_gene: TRBJ1-1
CDR3nt: TGTGCCAGCAGCTTAGTGGGAGAATCTGAAGCTTTCTTT
CDR3aa: CASSLVGESEAFF

abundance: .
v_gene: TRBV9
d_gene: .
j_gene: TRBJ2-1
CDR3nt: TGTGCCAGCAGTCCAAGGAATTTTGGTGAGCAGTTCTTC
CDR3aa: CASSPRNFGEQFF

abundance: .
v_gene: TRBV6-5
d_gene: TRBD2
j_gene: TRBJ2-1
CDR3nt: TGTGCCAGCAGTTACTCGCTAGCGGAGCTTAATGAGCAGTTCTTC
CDR3aa: CASSYSLAELNEQFF

abundance: .
v_gene: TRBV28
d_gene: TRBD1
j_gene: TRBJ1-5
CDR3nt: TGTGCCAGCAGTTTAAACGGTCTAGGGGGCAGTCAGCCCCAGCATTTT
CDR3aa: CASSLNGLGGSQPQHF

abundance: once
v_gene: TRBV5-1
d_gene: .
j_gene: TRBJ2-1
CDR3nt: TGCGCCAGCAGCTTCGCTCAAAATTCCTACAATGAGCAGTTCTTC
CDR3aa: CASSFAQNSYNEQFF

abundance: once
v_gene: TRBV29-1
d_gene: .
j_gene: TRBJ2-7
CDR3nt: TGCAGCGTTGGGAAGGACTCCTACGAGCAGTACTTC
CDR3aa: CSVGKDSYEQYF

abundance: .
v_gene: TRBV5-1
d_gene: .
j_gene: TRBJ1-1
CDR3nt: TGCGCCAGCAGCTCGGACAGTCAGAACACTGAAGCTTTCTTT
CDR3aa: CASSSDSQNTEAFF

abundance: .
v_gene: TRBV4-1
d_gene: TRBD2
j_gene: TRBJ2-5
CDR3nt: TGCGCCAGCAGCCGCGGAGGACTAGCGGGAGGTGAGACCCAGTACTTC
CDR3aa: CASSRGGLAGGETQYF

abundance: .
v_gene: TRBV9
d_gene: .
j_gene: TRBJ2-3
CDR3nt: TGTGCCAGCAGCGTAGAAGGAGTCTCCACAGATACGCAGTATTTT
CDR3aa: CASSVEGVSTDTQYF

abundance: few
v_gene: TRBV5-1
d_gene: TRBD2
j_gene: TRBJ2-3
CDR3nt: TGCGCCAGCAGCTCCGGACTAGCCACAGATACGCAGTATTTT
CDR3aa: CASSSGLATDTQYF

abundance: many
v_gene: TRBV11-3
d_gene: .
j_gene: TRBJ1-4
CDR3nt: TGTGCCAGCAGCTCCGGAGGAACTAATGAAAAACTGTTTTTT
CDR3aa: CASSSGGTNEKLFF

abundance: .
v_gene: TRBV5-5
d_gene: .
j_gene: TRBJ2-7
CDR3nt: TGTGCCAGCAGCTTGCAAAGGGAGCAGTACTTC
CDR3aa: CASSLQREQYF

abundance: few
v_gene: TRBV18
d_gene: TRBD2
j_gene: TRBJ2-7
CDR3nt: TGTGCCAGCTCACCACCCTACTCGGGACTAGCGGGAGATTTGAACGAGCAGTACTTC
CDR3aa: CASSPPYSGLAGDLNEQYF

abundance: .
v_gene: TRBV7-9
d_gene: .
j_gene: TRBJ2-3
CDR3nt: TGTGCCAGCAGCCGAGCCCTTGGCGCCCCAAGCACAGATACGCAGTATTTT
CDR3aa: CASSRALGAPSTDTQYF

abundance: .
v_gene: TRBV2
d_gene: TRBD1
j_gene: TRBJ2-7
CDR3nt: TGTGCCAGCCGAAAAAACCCAGGGGACAGCTCCTACGAGCAGTACTTC
CDR3aa: CASRKNPGDSSYEQYF

abundance: .
v_gene: TRBV4-1
d_gene: .
j_gene: TRBJ1-1
CDR3nt: TGCGCCAGCAGCCAAGGGACGCTAAATGAAGCTTTCTTT
CDR3aa: CASSQGTLNEAFF

abundance: few
v_gene: TRBV6-4
d_gene: .
j_gene: TRBJ1-1
CDR3nt: TGTGCCAGCAGTGGCCCGGTAAGGGGGGACACTGAAGCTTTCTTT
CDR3aa: CASSGPVRGDTEAFF

abundance: .
v_gene: TRBV6-5
d_gene: .
j_gene: TRBJ2-5
CDR3nt: TGTGCCAGCAGTTACGACGGGGACTTCCAAGAGACCCAGTACTTC
CDR3aa: CASSYDGDFQETQYF

abundance: .
v_gene: TRBV28
d_gene: TRBD1
j_gene: TRBJ2-7
CDR3nt: TGTGCCAGCAGTCCTCCGGGACAGGGAACGGGAGAGCAGTACTTC
CDR3aa: CASSPPGQGTGEQYF

abundance: .
v_gene: TRBV5-4
d_gene: TRBD1
j_gene: TRBJ2-4
CDR3nt: TGTGCCAGCAGCTGGGCCGGACAGGGTCGCAACATTCAGTACTTC
CDR3aa: CASSWAGQGRNIQYF

abundance: .
v_gene: TRBV30
d_gene: .
j_gene: TRBJ2-7
CDR3nt: TGTGCCTGGAGTGTACTTCGTTACGAGCAGTACTTC
CDR3aa: CAWSVLRYEQYF

abundance: .
v_gene: TRBV10-1
d_gene: .
j_gene: TRBJ2-7
CDR3nt: TGCGCCAGCACTGCCCAGGTGGGAAGCGAGCAGTACTTC
CDR3aa: CASTAQVGSEQYF

abundance: .
v_gene: TRBV28
d_gene: .
j_gene: TRBJ1-1
CDR3nt: TGTGCCAGCAGTTTATATCGGTCCCTGGGCACTGAAGCTTTCTTT
CDR3aa: CASSLYRSLGTEAFF

abundance: .
v_gene: TRBV4-3
d_gene: TRBD2
j_gene: TRBJ2-1
CDR3nt: TGCGCCAGCAGCCAAGGCGCGACTAGCGCAAGCGAGCAGTTCTTC
CDR3aa: CASSQGATSASEQFF

abundance: .
v_gene: TRBV4-3
d_gene: TRBD2
j_gene: TRBJ2-7
CDR3nt: TGCGCCAGCAGCCAAGAGTCGTGGGCTAGCGGGAGTTACGAGCAGTACTTC
CDR3aa: CASSQESWASGSYEQYF

abundance: .
v_gene: TRBV5-1
d_gene: TRBD1
j_gene: TRBJ2-4
CDR3nt: TGCGCCAGCAGCTTGACCGGGACAGGCGGCAAAAACATTCAGTACTTC
CDR3aa: CASSLTGTGGKNIQYF

abundance: once
v_gene: TRBV5-1
d_gene: .
j_gene: TRBJ2-1
CDR3nt: TGCGCCAGCAGCTTGGGCTCCAGCTACAATGAGCAGTTCTTC
CDR3aa: CASSLGSSYNEQFF

abundance: .
v_gene: TRBV7-6
d_gene: .
j_gene: TRBJ2-1
CDR3nt: TGTGCCAGCAGCCCGACCGGGACTGCTGGGTACAATGAGCAGTTCTTC
CDR3aa: CASSPTGTAGYNEQFF

abundance: .
v_gene: TRBV28
d_gene: .
j_gene: TRBJ2-3
CDR3nt: TGTGCCAGCAGTAAAACAGATACGCAGTATTTT
CDR3aa: CASSKTDTQYF

abundance: .
v_gene: TRBV5-4
d_gene: TRBD2
j_gene: TRBJ2-1
CDR3nt: TGTGCCAGCAGCTTGGAGACTAGCGGGAGTCCGTACAATGAGCAGTTCTTC
CDR3aa: CASSLETSGSPYNEQFF

abundance: .
v_gene: TRBV2
d_gene: TRBD1
j_gene: TRBJ2-1
CDR3nt: TGTGCCAGCACCCCCCGACAGGGTCTATTGGGCAATGAGCAGTTCTTC
CDR3aa: CASTPRQGLLGNEQFF

abundance: .
v_gene: TRBV27
d_gene: .
j_gene: TRBJ2-6
CDR3nt: TGTGCCAGCGGCGGGGCGGGTGGGGCCAACGTCCTGACTTTC
CDR3aa: CASGGAGGANVLTF

abundance: .
v_gene: TRBV27
d_gene: .
j_gene: TRBJ2-7
CDR3nt: TGTGCCAGCAGGCCCTCCCTAAGGGGGCTAGCGTGGGGGAAATCGTACGAGCAGTACTTC
CDR3aa: CASRPSLRGLAWGKSYEQYF

abundance: .
v_gene: TRBV6-1
d_gene: .
j_gene: TRBJ2-2
CDR3nt: TGTGCCAGCAGTGCAGACACCGGGGAGCTGTTTTTT
CDR3aa: CASSADTGELFF